This T cell receptor beta chain derives from a study of T-cell memory formation after mild COVID-19. Trimming took 5 bases from V and 0 from J, leaving 11 bases between them. The CDR3 sequence is 15 residues long. Via MiXCR, TCRdb re-called the 5' RACE reads, giving one row per CDR3 protein. The sample holds a few hundred thousand distinct CDR3 sequences, about 16% seen once. The genes are TRBV12-3 or TRBV12-4 and TRBJ1-5, with unresolved D. This TCR came from a man aged 18-30 years who had mild COVID-19 (a few samples of this study predate the infection). Cell type and time point are not known. The sequenced sample was PBMCs or a T cell subset sorted from them (not recorded which). The CDR3 sequence: CASSLRKNSNQPQHF. The CDR3 DNA sequence: TGTGCCAGCAGTCTCAGAAAGAATAGCAATCAGCCCCAGCATTTT.